The 24 T cell receptor beta chains below all came from one sample that was sequenced in a study of CD8+CD57+ T cells in acquired aplastic anemia. The template used for profiling TCR beta VDJ and CDR3 was genomic DNA. TCRdb used MiXCR to reprocess the reads, holding one entry per CDR3 protein. The sample contains around 500,000 distinct CDR3 sequences, approximately 32% of which appear only once. Patients chosen for sequencing had shown CD8+CD57+ cell expansion by flow cytometry. Specimen: sorted CD4+, CD8+, or CD8+CD57+ T cells (not recorded which) from PBMCs. The receptors derive from a human donor with aplastic anemia.

In its sample, this clonotype was seen once. This chain links TRBV2 with TRBJ2-7, with D perhaps TRBD1 or TRBD2 (5 bases each). This CDR3 has 16 residues. Trimming stripped 6 bases from V and 6 bases from J, with 24 bases between. Germline assignment: CDR1 SNHLY and CDR2 FYNNEI. In DNA form, the CDR3 reads TGTGCCAGCAGCCCGATACAAATTGGGGTGGGGGTCGAGCAGTACTTC. It yields the protein CASSPIQIGVGVEQYF. The variable domain in full, with the rest retrieved from reference TRBV2 and TRBJ2-7, is EPEVTQTPSHQVTQMGQEVILRCVPISNHLYFYWYRQILGQKVEFLVSFYNNEISEKSEIFDDQFSVERPDGSNFTLKIRSTKLEDSAMYFCASSPIQIGVGVEQYFGPGTRLTVT.

The sample holds a few counts of this clonotype. A much larger clone is a single base away; this may be a read error. The V gene is TRBV2, the J gene TRBJ2-3, with a possible D match to TRBD2 (5 bases). Germline CDR1 and CDR2: SNHLY and FYNNEI. CDR3 size: 13 residues. V lost 6 bases to trimming and J lost 4 bases, with 11 bases between them. This chain's CDR3 is CASSLLGPDTQYF. As DNA, the CDR3 is TGTGCCAGCAGCTTACTAGGGCCAGATACGCAGTATTTT.

This clonotype was seen many times. J is TRBJ2-7 and V is TRBV10-2; D not certain. The CDR3 loop spans 11 amino acids. Per the germline V gene, CDR1 is WSHSY and CDR2 is SAAADI. V was shortened by 11 bases and J by 3 bases, with 11 bases between the two germline ends. This CDR3 reads CAALDVYEQYF. As DNA, the CDR3 is TGCGCCGCACTGGACGTCTACGAGCAGTACTTC.

There are a few counts of this clonotype. The chain has TRBV5-6 and TRBJ1-2; 9 bases are shared with TRBD1. V dropped 4 bases and J dropped 2; count of bases not matched to a gene: 9. CDR1 is SGHDT and CDR2 is YYEEEE in the germline V gene. The CDR3 is made up of 16 amino acids. CDR3 loop: CASSRAGTGRNYGYTF. CDR3 coding DNA: TGTGCCAGCAGCCGTGCCGGGACAGGGAGGAACTATGGCTACACCTTC.

The chain carries TRBV30 and TRBJ1-2; D not certain. The germline V and J ends were trimmed by 4 bases and 5 bases, with 17 bases remaining between them. The CDR3 spans 14 residues. Germline CDR1 and CDR2: GTSNPN and SVGIG (reference sequence). The CDR3 DNA sequence: TGTGCCTGGATAGGTGACGGACGAATTTATGGCTACACCTTC. Translation: CAWIGDGRIYGYTF.

This clonotype has more than one count but fewer than ten. The chain recombines TRBV11-2 with TRBJ2-2; D is unclear. CDR1 is SGHAT, CDR2 FQNNGV, per germline. The ends were cut back, 5 bases at V and 3 bases at J, with 13 bases in the middle. The CDR3 runs 15 residues. Here the CDR3 DNA reads TGTGCCAGCAGCCCTCCAGGCTTAGACACCGGGGAGCTGTTTTTT. Its protein is CASSPPGLDTGELFF.

V usage is TRBV30 and J usage is TRBJ2-1; D unresolved. Germline CDR1 is GTSNPN and CDR2 is SVGIG (reference sequence). The V end was cut by 4 bases, the J end by 9 bases, with 16 bases between. The CDR3 extends over 13 amino acids. CDR3 protein: CAWTVGVLGEQFF. CDR3 sequence (DNA): TGTGCCTGGACCGTCGGAGTTTTGGGTGAGCAGTTCTTC.

This chain uses TRBV3-1 with TRBJ2-1, with 8 bases identical to TRBD2. V lost 0 bases to trimming and J lost 8 bases; unmatched junction nucleotides: 15. CDR1 and CDR2 from the germline V gene are LGHDT and YNNKEL (reference sequence). The CDR3 is made up of 18 amino acids. CDR3 loop: CASSQDQASGWGGDEQFF. The CDR3 DNA follows: TGTGCCAGCAGCCAAGATCAGGCTAGCGGGTGGGGGGGTGATGAGCAGTTCTTC.

The table lists this clonotype with a count of one. The V call is TRBV2, the J call TRBJ1-1, with no clear D. Germline V gene lookup returns CDR1 SNHLY and CDR2 FYNNEI. V shed 1 base and J shed 5 bases, with 8 bases lying between them. CDR3 size: 13 residues. The CDR3 DNA reads as TGTGCCAGCAGTGAAGGGCCGGGGACTGAAGCTTTCTTT. Its protein is CASSEGPGTEAFF.

The CDR3 nucleotides are TGTGCCAGCATGGAGCGTAGCTCCTACAATGAGCAGTTCTTC. Translation gives CASMERSSYNEQFF. The chain couples TRBV2 to TRBJ2-1; no clear D. This CDR3 contains 14 residues. Between the trimmed V and J ends, which lost 7 bases and 0 bases, there was a span of 10 bases. Looked up from germline, CDR1 is SNHLY and CDR2 is FYNNEI.

The V gene is TRBV15, the J gene TRBJ2-5; 7 bases align to TRBD2. Germline V gene sequence: CDR1 LNHNV, CDR2 YYDKDF (reference sequence). V lost 2 bases, J lost 3 bases, and 9 bases stayed unmatched. The CDR3 runs to 16 residues. The DNA for the CDR3 is TGTGCCACCAGCAGACTTACAAGCGGGGACGAAGAGACCCAGTACTTC. Its translation: CATSRLTSGDEETQYF.

This chain joins TRBV7-4 and TRBJ2-7; TRBD2 matches 9 bases. The CDR3 is made up of 16 amino acids. The germline V gene encodes CDR1 SGHVT and CDR2 SQSDAQ. V dropped 1 base and J dropped 3; count of bases not matched to a gene: 7. The CDR3 DNA reads TGTGCCAGCAGCTTAGGGGTAGCGGGGGCCCTCTACGAGCAGTACTTC. Encoded protein: CASSLGVAGALYEQYF.

V gene TRBV7-2 combines with J gene TRBJ2-5; maybe TRBD1 (5 bases). CDR1 SGHTA and CDR2 FQGNSA come from the germline V gene. There are 15 residues in the CDR3. V lost 2 bases and J 1 base, leaving 11 bases between the germline ends. CDR3 sequence: CASSLSRQTQETQYF. CDR3 coding DNA: TGTGCCAGCAGCTTATCAAGACAGACCCAAGAGACCCAGTACTTC.

V gene TRBV6-1 combines with J gene TRBJ1-1; perhaps TRBD1 as D (6 bases). With 6 bases removed from V and 1 base from J, the gap between germline ends came to 12 bases. Per the germline V gene, CDR1 is MNHNS and CDR2 is SASEGT. This CDR3 has 14 residues. The CDR3, as DNA: TGTGCCAGCAGACTACAGGGAGCGAACACTGAAGCTTTCTTT. Translated: CASRLQGANTEAFF.

The V gene is TRBV12-3 or TRBV12-4, the J gene TRBJ1-2; possible D gene TRBD1, 6 bases. The CDR3 contains 14 residues. V dropped 5 bases and J dropped 8 bases, with 18 bases sitting between them. The CDR3: CASSLTGHADGYTF. The CDR3 nucleotides read TGTGCCAGCAGTCTAACAGGGCATGCGGACGGCTACACCTTC.

This clonotype was seen more than once but under ten times. The chain couples TRBV24-1 to TRBJ2-7; 9 bases are a match to TRBD1. Germline-derived CDR1 and CDR2 are KGHDR and SFDVKD. With 4 bases clipped from V and 0 bases from J, the junction kept 6 bases outside the gene matches. This CDR3 has 16 amino acids. The DNA of the CDR3 is TGTGCCACCAGTGACCCGGGACAGGGAGTCTCCTACGAGCAGTACTTC. Residues: CATSDPGQGVSYEQYF.

CDR3 coding DNA: TGTGCCACCAGTGATTACCCGTGGCTAGCCTTTATTCCCCTCCACTTT. Encoded protein: CATSDYPWLAFIPLHF. This chain links TRBV24-1 with TRBJ1-6; no clear D. The V end was cut by 2 bases, the J end by 13 bases, with 20 bases between. In germline, CDR1 is KGHDR, CDR2 SFDVKD. The CDR3 length is 16 residues.

This clonotype was counted at least ten times. This chain joins TRBV6-1 and TRBJ1-2; D is perhaps TRBD1 (5 bases). This CDR3 spans 12 amino acids. The germline V gene has CDR1 MNHNS and CDR2 SASEGT. Trimming shortened V by 8 bases and J by 8 bases, and 15 bases separated the two germline ends. In DNA, the CDR3 is TGTGCCAGCCGAACGGGGGAGGTCGGCTACACCTTC. This translates into CASRTGEVGYTF.

This clonotype was counted at least ten times. The chain combines TRBV5-1 with TRBJ1-2, with 8 bases aligning to TRBD1. This CDR3 region has 14 residues. The germline CDR1 and CDR2 sequences are SGHRS and YFSETQ. Trimming at V came to 3 bases and at J to 8 bases, leaving 9 bases not matched to a gene. The CDR3 here is CASSSTTSGGGYTF. Written as DNA, the CDR3 is TGCGCCAGCAGCTCGACAACATCAGGGGGCGGCTACACCTTC.

V gene TRBV2 combines with J gene TRBJ1-5; D call uncertain. The CDR3 runs 10 residues. Germline V gene sequence: CDR1 SNHLY, CDR2 FYNNEI. V was cut by 4 bases and J by 10 bases, with 5 bases left in between. CDR3: CASSGLPQHF. DNA for the CDR3: TGTGCCAGCAGTGGCCTACCCCAGCATTTT.

This clonotype came up a few times. The rearrangement uses TRBV11-2 and TRBJ2-5; D unresolved. V gave up 5 bases and J gave up 2 bases, with 12 bases separating them. This CDR3 spans 14 amino acids. CDR1 is SGHAT and CDR2 is FQNNGV in the germline V gene. The CDR3 DNA reads TGTGCCAGCAGCCCAACATCCAATCAAGAGACCCAGTACTTC. Its protein product is CASSPTSNQETQYF.

This chain joins TRBV7-2 and TRBJ1-2, with TRBD1 as a possible D gene (5 bases). Trimming took off 1 base at V and 6 bases at J, with 12 bases between the two ends. Germline CDR1 reads SGHTA; CDR2 reads FQGNSA. The CDR3 runs to 14 residues. The CDR3 region is CASSLVTGEDGYTF. The CDR3 bases are TGTGCCAGCAGCTTAGTAACGGGGGAGGATGGCTACACCTTC.

This clonotype has a count of ten or more. The V gene is TRBV29-1, the J gene TRBJ2-1; 7 bases are a match to TRBD2. CDR1 is SQVTM, CDR2 ANQGSEA, per germline. The junction had 7 bases not matched to a gene; V was cut back by 1 base and J by 7 bases. CDR3 length: 14 residues. Written as DNA, the CDR3 is TGCAGCGTTGAAGGGGCTAGCGGAGCTAATGAGCAGTTCTTC. Residues: CSVEGASGANEQFF.

This clonotype occurred many times. The chain joins TRBV19 to TRBJ2-7; D not certain. From germline, CDR1 is LNHDA and CDR2 SQIVND (reference sequence). Trimming took 5 bases from V and 0 from J, leaving 11 bases between them. This CDR3 region has 14 residues. CDR3 region: CASSDQSSSYEQYF. In DNA, the CDR3 is TGTGCCAGTAGTGACCAGAGTAGCTCCTACGAGCAGTACTTC.